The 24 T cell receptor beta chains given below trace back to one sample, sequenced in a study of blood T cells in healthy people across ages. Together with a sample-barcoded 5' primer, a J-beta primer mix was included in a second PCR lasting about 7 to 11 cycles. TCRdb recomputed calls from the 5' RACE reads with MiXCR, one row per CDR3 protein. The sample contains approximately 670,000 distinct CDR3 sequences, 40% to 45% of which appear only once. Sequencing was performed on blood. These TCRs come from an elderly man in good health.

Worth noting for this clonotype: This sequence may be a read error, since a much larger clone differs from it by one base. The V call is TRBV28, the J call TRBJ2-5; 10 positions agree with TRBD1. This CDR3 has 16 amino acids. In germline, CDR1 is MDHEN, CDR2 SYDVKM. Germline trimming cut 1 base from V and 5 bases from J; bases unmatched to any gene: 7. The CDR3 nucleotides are TGTGCCAGCAGTTTATTTGGGACAGGGGTGGAGGAGACCCAGTACTTC. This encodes CASSLFGTGVEETQYF.

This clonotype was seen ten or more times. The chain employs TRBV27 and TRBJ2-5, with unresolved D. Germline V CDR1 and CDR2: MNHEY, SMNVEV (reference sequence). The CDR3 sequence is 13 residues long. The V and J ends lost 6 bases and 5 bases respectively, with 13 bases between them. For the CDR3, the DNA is TGTGCCAGCAGCCTAGTTGGTGCGGAGACCCAGTACTTC. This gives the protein CASSLVGAETQYF.

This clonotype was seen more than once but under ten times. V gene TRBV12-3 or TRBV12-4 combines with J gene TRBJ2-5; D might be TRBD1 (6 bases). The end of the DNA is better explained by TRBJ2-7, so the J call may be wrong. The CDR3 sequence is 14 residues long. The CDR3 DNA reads TGTGCCAGCAGTTTCCGACAGGAGTGGAGCGAGCAGTACTTC. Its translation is CASSFRQEWSEQYF.

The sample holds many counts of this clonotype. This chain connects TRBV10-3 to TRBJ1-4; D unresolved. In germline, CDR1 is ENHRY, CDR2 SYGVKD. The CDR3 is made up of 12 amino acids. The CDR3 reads CAASTTNEKLFF. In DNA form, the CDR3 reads TGTGCAGCGAGTACAACTAATGAAAAACTGTTTTTT.

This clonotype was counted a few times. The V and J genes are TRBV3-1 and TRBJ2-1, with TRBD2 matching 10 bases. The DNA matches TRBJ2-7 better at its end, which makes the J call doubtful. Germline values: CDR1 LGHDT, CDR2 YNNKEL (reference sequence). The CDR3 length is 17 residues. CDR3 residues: CASSPLILAGAYNEQYF. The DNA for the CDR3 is TGTGCCAGCAGCCCCCTAATTCTAGCGGGGGCCTACAATGAGCAGTACTTC.

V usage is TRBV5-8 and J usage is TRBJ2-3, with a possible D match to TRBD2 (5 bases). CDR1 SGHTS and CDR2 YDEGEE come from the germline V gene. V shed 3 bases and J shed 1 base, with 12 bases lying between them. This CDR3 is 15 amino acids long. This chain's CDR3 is CASSWLLGGTDTQYF. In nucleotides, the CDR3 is TGTGCCAGCAGCTGGTTGTTGGGAGGCACAGATACGCAGTATTTT.

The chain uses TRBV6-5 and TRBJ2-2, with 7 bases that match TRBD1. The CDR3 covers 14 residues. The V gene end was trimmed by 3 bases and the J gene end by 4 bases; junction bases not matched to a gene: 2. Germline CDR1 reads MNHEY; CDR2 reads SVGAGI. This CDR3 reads CASSYAGGTGELFF. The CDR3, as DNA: TGTGCCAGCAGTTATGCAGGGGGCACCGGGGAGCTGTTTTTT.

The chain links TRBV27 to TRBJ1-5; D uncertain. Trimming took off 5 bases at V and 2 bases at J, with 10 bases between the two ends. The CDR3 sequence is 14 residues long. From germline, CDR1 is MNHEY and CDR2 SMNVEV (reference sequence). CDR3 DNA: TGTGCCAGCAGTCCAGACAAGGGCAATCAGCCCCAGCATTTT. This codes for CASSPDKGNQPQHF.

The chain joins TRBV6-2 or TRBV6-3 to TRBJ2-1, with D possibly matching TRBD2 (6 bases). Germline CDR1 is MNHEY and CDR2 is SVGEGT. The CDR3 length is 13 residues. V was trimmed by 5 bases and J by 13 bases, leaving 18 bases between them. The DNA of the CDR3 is TGTGCCAGCAGTCCCCCCCCGGGAGAGACCCAGTTCTTC. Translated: CASSPPPGETQFF.

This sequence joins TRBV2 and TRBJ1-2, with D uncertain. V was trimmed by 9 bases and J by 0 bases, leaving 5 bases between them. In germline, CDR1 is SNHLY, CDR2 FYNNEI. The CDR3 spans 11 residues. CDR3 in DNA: TGTGCCAGAAATGCTAACTATGGCTACACCTTC. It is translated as CARNANYGYTF.

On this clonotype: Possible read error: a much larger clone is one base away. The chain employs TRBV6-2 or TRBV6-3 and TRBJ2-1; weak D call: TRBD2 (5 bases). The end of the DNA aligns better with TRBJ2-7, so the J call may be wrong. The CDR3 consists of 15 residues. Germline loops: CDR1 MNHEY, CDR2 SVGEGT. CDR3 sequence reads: CASSTIGSSYNEQYF. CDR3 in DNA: TGTGCCAGCAGCACGATAGGGAGCTCCTACAATGAGCAGTACTTC.

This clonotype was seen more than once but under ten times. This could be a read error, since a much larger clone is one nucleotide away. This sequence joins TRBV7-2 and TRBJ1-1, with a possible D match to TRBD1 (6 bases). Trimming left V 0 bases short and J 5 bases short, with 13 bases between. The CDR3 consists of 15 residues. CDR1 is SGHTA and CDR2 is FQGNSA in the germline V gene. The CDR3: CASSLAQLRGTEAFF. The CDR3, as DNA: TGTGCCAGCAGCTTAGCCCAGCTCAGGGGAACTGAAGCTTTCTTT.

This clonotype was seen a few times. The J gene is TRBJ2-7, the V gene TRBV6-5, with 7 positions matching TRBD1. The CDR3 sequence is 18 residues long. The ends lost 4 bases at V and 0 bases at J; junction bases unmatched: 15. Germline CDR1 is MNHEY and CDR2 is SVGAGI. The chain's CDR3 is CASSSNRGKAPSSYEQYF. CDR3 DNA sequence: TGTGCCAGCAGTTCCAACAGGGGAAAAGCGCCCAGCTCCTACGAGCAGTACTTC.

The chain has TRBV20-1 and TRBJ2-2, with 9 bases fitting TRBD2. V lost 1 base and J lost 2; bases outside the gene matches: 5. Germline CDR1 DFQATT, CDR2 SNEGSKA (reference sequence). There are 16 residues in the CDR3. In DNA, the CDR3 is TGCAGTGCTAGAGTGGCTAGCGGGATAAACACCGGGGAGCTGTTTTTT. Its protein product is CSARVASGINTGELFF.

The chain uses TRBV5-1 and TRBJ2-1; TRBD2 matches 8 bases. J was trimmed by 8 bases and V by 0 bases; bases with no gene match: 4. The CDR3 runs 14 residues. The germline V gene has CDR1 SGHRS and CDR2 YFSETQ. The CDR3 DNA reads TGCGCCAGCAGCTTGGCGGGGGGGCCCCATGAGCAGTTCTTC. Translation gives CASSLAGGPHEQFF.

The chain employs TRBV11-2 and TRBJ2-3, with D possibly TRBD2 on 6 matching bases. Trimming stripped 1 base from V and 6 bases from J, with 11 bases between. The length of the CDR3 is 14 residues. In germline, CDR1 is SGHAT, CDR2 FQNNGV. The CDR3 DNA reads TGTGCCAGCAGCTTAGCGGGGGTCATCGATACGCAGTATTTT. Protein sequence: CASSLAGVIDTQYF.

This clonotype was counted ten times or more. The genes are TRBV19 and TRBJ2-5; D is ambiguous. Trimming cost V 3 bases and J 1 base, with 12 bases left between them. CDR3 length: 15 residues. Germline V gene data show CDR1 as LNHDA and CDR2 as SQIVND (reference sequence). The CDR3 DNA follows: TGTGCCAGTAGTATTCGTTACAATATCCAAGAGACCCAGTACTTC. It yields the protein CASSIRYNIQETQYF.

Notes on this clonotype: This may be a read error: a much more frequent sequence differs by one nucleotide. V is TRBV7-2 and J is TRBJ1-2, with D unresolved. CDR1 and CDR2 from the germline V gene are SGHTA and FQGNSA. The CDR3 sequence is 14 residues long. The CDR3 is CASSPMDPGYDYTF. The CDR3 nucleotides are TGTGCCAGCAGCCCAATGGACCCGGGCTATGACTACACCTTC.

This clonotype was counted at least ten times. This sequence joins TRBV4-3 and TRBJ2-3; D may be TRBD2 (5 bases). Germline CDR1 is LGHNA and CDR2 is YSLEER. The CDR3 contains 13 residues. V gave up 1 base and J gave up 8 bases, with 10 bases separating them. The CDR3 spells CASSQVRGSTQYF. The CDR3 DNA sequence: TGCGCCAGCAGCCAAGTCCGGGGTAGTACGCAGTATTTT.

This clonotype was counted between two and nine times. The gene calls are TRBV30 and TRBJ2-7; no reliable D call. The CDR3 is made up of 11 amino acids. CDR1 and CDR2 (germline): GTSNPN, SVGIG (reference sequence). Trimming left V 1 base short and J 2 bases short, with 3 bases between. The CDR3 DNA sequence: TGTGCCTGGAGTGGGCCCTACGAGCAGTACTTC. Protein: CAWSGPYEQYF.

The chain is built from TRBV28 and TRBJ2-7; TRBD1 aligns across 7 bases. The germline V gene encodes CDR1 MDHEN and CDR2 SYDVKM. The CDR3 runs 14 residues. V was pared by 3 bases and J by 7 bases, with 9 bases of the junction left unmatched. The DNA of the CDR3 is TGTGCCAGCAGTTTCTTGGACAGGCGTTTGGAGCAGTACTTC. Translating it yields CASSFLDRRLEQYF.

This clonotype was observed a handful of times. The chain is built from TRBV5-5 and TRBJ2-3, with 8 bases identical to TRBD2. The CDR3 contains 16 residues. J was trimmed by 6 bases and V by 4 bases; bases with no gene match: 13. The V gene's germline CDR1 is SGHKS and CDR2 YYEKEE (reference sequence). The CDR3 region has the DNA TGTGCCAGCAGCCCTGGTGAGCGGGAGATTCGTGATACGCAGTATTTT. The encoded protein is CASSPGEREIRDTQYF. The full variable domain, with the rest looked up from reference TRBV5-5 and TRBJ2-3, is DAGVTQSPTHLIKTRGQQVTLRCSPISGHKSVSWYQQVLGQGPQFIFQYYEKEERGRGNFPDRFSARQFPNYSSELNVNALLLGDSALYLCASSPGEREIRDTQYFGPGTRLTVL.

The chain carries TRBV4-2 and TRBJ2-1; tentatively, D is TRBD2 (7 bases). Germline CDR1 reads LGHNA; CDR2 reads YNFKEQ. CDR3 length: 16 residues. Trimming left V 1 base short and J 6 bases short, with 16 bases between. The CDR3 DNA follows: TGTGCCAGCAGCCAAGGGGGGGGCCCGATTAGCAATGAGCAGTTCTTC. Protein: CASSQGGGPISNEQFF.

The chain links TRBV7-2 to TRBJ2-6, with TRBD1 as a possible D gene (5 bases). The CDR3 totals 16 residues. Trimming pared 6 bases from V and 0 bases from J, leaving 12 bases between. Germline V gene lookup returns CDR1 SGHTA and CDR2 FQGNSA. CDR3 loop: CASSRGEASGANVLTF. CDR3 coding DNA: TGTGCCAGCAGTAGGGGTGAGGCCTCTGGGGCCAACGTCCTGACTTTC.